This TCR beta chain was found in a study of siplizumab effects on memory and regulatory T cells. Trimming removed 10 bases at V and 6 bases at J, with 19 bases between. CDR3 length equals 13 residues. The germline CDR1 and CDR2 sequences are MGHDK and SYGVNS. Assaying covered 100,000 or so TCR templates per sample. Measured with immunoSEQ multiplex PCR; TCRdb has only the in-frame clones, and not every one. The sample has about 100,000 clones; about 90% are singletons. This receptor was taken from a human donor in good health. This sequence joins TRBV25-1 and TRBJ2-7; D perhaps matches TRBD1 (6 bases). The sample was CD4+ T cells sorted from blood. In DNA, the CDR3 is TGTGCCACCGCGACAGGTCGTCGGGTCGAGCAGTACTTC. Translated: CATATGRRVEQYF.